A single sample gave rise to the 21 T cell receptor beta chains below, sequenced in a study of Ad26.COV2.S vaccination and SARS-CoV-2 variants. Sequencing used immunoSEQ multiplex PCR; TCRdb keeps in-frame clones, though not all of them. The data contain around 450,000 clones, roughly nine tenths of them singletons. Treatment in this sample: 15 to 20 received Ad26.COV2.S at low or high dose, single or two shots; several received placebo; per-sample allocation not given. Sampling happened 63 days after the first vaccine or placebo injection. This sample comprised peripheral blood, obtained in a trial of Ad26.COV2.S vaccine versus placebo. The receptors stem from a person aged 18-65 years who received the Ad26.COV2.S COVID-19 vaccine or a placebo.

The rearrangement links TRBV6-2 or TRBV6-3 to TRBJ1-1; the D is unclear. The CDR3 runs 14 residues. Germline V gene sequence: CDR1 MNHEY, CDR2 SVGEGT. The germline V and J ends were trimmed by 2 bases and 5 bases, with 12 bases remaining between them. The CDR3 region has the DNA TGTGCCAGCAGTTACGGCCAGCCCCTAACTGAAGCTTTCTTT. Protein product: CASSYGQPLTEAFF.

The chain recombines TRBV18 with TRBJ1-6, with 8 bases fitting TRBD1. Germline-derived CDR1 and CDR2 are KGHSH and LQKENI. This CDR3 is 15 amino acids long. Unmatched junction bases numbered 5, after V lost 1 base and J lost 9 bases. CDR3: CASSPLDRGSSPLHF. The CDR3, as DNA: TGTGCCAGCTCACCACTCGACAGGGGTTCTTCACCCCTCCACTTT.

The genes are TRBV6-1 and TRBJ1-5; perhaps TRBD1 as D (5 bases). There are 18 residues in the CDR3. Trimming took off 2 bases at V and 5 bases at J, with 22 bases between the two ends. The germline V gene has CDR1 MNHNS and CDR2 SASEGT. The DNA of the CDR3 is TGTGCCAGCAGTGAATCCCGTTTGGCCCAGGGTGGAGATCAGCCCCAGCATTTT. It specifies CASSESRLAQGGDQPQHF.

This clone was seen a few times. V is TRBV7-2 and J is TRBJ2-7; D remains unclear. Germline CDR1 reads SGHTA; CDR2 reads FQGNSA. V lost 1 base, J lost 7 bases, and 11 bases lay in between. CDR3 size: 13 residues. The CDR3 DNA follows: TGTGCCAGCAGCTTAGAGGTGGTCCTTGAGCAGTACTTC. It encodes CASSLEVVLEQYF.

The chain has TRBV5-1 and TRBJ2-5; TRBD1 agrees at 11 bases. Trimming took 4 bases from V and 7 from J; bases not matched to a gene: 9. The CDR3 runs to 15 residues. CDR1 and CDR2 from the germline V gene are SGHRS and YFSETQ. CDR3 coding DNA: TGCGCCAGCAGCCAGGAGGACAGGGGGCGTGGGACCCAGTACTTC. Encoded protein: CASSQEDRGRGTQYF.

CDR3 in amino acids: CAISIQNSYEQYF. The CDR3, as DNA: TGTGCCATCAGCATACAGAACTCCTACGAGCAGTACTTC. The chain recombines TRBV10-3 with TRBJ2-7; D is unclear. V was clipped by 6 bases and J by 0 bases, with 9 bases between them. This CDR3 comprises 13 residues. The germline V gene has CDR1 ENHRY and CDR2 SYGVKD.

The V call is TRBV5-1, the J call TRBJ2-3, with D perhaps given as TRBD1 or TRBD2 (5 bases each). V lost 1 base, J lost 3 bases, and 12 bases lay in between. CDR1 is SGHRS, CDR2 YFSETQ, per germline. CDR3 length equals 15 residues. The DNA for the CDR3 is TGCGCCAGCAGCTTGAATGGGGGAGTAACAGATACGCAGTATTTT. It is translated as CASSLNGGVTDTQYF.

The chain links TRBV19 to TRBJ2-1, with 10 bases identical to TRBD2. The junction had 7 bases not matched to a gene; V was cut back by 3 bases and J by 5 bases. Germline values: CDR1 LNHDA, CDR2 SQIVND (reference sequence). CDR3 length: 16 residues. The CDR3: CASSIITSGKDNEQFF. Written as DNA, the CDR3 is TGTGCCAGTAGTATTATAACTAGCGGGAAGGACAATGAGCAGTTCTTC.

This CDR3 reads CASSVGQGNTEAFF. The CDR3 nucleotides read TGTGCCAGCAGTGTCGGACAGGGGAACACTGAAGCTTTCTTT. This chain connects TRBV27 to TRBJ1-1; TRBD1 matches 8 bases. Germline V gives CDR1 MNHEY, CDR2 SMNVEV (reference sequence). The CDR3 sequence is 14 residues long. J lost 1 base, V lost 5 bases, and 3 bases had no gene match.

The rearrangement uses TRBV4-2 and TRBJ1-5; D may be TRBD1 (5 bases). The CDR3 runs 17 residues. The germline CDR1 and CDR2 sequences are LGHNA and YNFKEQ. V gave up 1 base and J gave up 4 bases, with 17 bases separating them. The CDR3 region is CASSQVSNGGVNQPQHF. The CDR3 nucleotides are TGTGCCAGCAGCCAAGTTTCAAACGGGGGTGTAAATCAGCCCCAGCATTTT.

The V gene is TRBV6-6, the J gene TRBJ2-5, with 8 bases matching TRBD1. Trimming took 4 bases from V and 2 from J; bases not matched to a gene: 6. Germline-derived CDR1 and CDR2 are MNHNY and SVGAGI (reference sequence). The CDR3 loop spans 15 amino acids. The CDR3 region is CASSSQGAGQETQYF. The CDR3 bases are TGTGCCAGCAGTTCGCAGGGGGCTGGGCAAGAGACCCAGTACTTC.

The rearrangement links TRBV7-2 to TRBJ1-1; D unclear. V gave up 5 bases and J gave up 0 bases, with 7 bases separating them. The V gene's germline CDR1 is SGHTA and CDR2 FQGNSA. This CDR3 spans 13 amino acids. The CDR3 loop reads CASSPSLNTEAFF. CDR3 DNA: TGTGCCAGCAGCCCTTCATTGAACACTGAAGCTTTCTTT.

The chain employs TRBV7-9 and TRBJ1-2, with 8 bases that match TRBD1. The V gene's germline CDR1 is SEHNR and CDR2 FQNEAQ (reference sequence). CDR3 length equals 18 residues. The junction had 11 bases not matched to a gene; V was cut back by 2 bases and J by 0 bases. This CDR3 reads CASSLFRGQERTNYGYTF. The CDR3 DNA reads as TGTGCCAGCAGCTTATTTAGGGGACAGGAGAGAACTAACTATGGCTACACCTTC.

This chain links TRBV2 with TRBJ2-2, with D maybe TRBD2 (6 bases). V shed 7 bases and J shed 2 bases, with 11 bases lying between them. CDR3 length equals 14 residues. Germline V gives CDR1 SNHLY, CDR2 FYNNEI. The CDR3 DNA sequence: TGTGCCAGCATCGGAGGGATCAACACCGGGGAGCTGTTTTTT. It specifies CASIGGINTGELFF.

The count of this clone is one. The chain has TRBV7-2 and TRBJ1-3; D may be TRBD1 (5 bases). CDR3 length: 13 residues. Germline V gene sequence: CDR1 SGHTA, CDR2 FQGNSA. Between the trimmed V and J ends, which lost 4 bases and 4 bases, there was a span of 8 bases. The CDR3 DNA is TGTGCCAGCAGCTCCGACAGAGGAAACACCATATATTTT. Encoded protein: CASSSDRGNTIYF.

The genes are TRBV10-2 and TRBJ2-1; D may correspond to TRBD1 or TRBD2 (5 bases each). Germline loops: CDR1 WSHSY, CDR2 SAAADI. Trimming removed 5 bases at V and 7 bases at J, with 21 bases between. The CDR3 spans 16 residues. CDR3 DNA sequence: TGCGCCAGCAGTCGGGGTGGGGCCGCCGGAGGAAATGAGCAGTTCTTC. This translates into CASSRGGAAGGNEQFF.

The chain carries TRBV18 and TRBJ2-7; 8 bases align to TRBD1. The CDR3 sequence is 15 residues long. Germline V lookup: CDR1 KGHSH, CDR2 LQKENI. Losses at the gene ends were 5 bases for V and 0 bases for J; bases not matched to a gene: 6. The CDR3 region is CASSLDRAISYEQYF. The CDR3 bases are TGTGCCAGCTCATTGGACAGGGCTATCTCCTACGAGCAGTACTTC.

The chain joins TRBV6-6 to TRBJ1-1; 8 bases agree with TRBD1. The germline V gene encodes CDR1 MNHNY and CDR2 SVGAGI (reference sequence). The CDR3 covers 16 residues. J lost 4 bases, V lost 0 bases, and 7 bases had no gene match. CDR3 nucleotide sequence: TGTGCCAGCAGTTACTCGGCGGACAGGGCTGGCACTGAAGCTTTCTTT. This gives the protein CASSYSADRAGTEAFF.

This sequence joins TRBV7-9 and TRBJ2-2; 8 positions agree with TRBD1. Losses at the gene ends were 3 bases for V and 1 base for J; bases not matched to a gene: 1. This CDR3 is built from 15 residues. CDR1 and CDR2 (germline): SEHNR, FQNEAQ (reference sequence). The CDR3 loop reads CASSFGTGNTGELFF. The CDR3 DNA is TGTGCCAGCAGCTTCGGGACAGGGAACACCGGGGAGCTGTTTTTT. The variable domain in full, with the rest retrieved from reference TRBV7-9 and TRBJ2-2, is DTGVSQNPRHKITKRGQNVTFRCDPISEHNRLYWYRQTLGQGPEFLTYFQNEAQLEKSRLLSDRFSAERPKGSFSTLEIQRTEQGDSAMYLCASSFGTGNTGELFFGEGSRLTVL.

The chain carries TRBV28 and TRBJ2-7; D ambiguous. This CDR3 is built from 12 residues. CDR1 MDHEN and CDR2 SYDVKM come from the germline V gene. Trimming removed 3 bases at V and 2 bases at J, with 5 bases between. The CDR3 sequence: CASSFLAYEQYF. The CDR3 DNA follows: TGTGCCAGCAGTTTTTTAGCCTACGAGCAGTACTTC.

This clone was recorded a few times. This CDR3 reads CASSEGVGGNEQYF. CDR3 nucleotide sequence: TGTGCCAGCAGTGAGGGGGTAGGGGGGAACGAGCAGTACTTC. The J gene is TRBJ2-7, the V gene TRBV6-1; TRBD1 or TRBD2 may be the D gene (6 bases each). Trimming pared 3 bases from V and 5 bases from J, leaving 14 bases between. The V gene's germline CDR1 is MNHNS and CDR2 SASEGT. The CDR3 runs 14 residues.